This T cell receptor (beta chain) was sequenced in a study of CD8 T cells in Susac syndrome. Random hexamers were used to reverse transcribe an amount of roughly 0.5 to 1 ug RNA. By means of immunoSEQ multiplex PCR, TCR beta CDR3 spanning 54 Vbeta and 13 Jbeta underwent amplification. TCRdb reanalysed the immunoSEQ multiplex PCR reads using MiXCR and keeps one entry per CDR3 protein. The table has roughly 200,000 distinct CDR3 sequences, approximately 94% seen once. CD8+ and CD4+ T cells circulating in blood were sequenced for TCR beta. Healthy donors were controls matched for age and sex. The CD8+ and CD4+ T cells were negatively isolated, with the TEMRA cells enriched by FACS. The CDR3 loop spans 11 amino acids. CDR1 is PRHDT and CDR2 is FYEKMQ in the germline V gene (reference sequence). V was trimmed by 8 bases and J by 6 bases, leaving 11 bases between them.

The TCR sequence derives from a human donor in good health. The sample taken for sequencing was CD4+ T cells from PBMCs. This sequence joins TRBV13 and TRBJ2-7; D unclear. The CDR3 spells CASGLDVEQYF. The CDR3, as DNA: TGTGCCAGCGGTTTGGATGTCGAGCAGTACTTC.